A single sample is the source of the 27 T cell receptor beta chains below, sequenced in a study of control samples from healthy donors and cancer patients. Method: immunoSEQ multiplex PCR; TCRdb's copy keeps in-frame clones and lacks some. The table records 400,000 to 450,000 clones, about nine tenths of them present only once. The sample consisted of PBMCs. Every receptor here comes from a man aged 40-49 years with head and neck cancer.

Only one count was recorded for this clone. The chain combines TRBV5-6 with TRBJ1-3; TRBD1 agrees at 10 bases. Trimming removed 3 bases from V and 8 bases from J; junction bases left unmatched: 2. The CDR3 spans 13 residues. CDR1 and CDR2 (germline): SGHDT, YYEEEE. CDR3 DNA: TGTGCCAGCAGCTGGGACAGGGGTTACACCATATATTTT. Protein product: CASSWDRGYTIYF.

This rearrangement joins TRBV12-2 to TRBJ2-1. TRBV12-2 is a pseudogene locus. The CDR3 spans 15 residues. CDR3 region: CASRLGTGMNNEQFF. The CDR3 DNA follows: TGTGCAAGTCGCTTGGGGACGGGGATGAACAATGAGCAGTTCTTC.

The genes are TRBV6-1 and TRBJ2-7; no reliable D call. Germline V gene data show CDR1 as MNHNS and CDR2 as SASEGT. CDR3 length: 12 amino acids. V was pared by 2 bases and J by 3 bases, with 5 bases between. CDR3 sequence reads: CASSETGYEQYF. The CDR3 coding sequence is TGTGCCAGCAGTGAAACGGGCTACGAGCAGTACTTC.

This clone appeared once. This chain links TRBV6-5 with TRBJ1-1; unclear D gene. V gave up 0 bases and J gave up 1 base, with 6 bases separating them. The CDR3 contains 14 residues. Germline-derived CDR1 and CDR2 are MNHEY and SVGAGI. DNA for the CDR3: TGTGCCAGCAGTTACTCGGTCTCGAACACTGAAGCTTTCTTT. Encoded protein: CASSYSVSNTEAFF.

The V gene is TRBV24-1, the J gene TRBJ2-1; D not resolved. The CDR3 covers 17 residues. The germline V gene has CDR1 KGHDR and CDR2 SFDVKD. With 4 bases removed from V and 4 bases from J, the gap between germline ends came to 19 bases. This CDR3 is CATSDHTPPQLYNEQFF. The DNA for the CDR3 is TGTGCCACCAGTGACCACACACCTCCGCAACTTTACAATGAGCAGTTCTTC.

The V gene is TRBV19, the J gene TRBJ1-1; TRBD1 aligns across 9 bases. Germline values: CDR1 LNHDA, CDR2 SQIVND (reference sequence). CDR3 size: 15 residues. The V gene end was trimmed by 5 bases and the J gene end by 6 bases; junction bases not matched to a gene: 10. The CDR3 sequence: CASSGTGTGIAEAFF. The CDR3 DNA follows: TGTGCCAGTAGTGGCACCGGGACAGGGATCGCTGAAGCTTTCTTT.

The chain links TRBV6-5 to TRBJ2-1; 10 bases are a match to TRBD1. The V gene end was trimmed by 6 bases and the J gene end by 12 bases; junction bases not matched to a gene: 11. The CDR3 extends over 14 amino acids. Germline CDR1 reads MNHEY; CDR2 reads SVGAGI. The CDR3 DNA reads TGTGCCAGCAGGTCGACAGGGGGCTGGAGTGCGCAGTTCTTC. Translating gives CASRSTGGWSAQFF.

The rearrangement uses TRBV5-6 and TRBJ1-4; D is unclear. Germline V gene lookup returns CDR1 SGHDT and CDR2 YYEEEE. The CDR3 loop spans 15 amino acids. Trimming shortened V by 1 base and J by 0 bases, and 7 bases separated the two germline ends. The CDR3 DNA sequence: TGTGCCAGCAGCTTGAGTTCAGCAACTAATGAAAAACTGTTTTTT. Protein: CASSLSSATNEKLFF.

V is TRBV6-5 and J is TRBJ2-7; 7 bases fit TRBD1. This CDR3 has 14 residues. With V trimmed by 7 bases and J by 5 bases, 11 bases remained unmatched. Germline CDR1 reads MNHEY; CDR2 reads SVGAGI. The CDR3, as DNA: TGTGCCAGCACCCCACCGGGACAGTTCCACGAGCAGTACTTC. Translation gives CASTPPGQFHEQYF.

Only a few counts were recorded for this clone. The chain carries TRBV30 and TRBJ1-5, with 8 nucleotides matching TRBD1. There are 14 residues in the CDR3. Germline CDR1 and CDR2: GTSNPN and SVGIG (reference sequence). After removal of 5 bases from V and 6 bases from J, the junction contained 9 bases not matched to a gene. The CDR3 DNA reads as TGTGCCTGGGGGAGACAGGGGATTGGTCAGCCCCAGCATTTT. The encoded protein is CAWGRQGIGQPQHF.

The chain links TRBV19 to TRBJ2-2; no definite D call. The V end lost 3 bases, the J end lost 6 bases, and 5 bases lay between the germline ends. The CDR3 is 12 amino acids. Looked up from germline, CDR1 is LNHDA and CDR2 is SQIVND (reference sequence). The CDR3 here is CASSMSPGELFF. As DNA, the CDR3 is TGTGCCAGTAGTATGTCCCCCGGGGAGCTGTTTTTT.

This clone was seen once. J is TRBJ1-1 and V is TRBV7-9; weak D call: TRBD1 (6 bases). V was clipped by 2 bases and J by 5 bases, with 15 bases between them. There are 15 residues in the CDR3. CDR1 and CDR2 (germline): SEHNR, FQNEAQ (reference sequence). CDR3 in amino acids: CASSLNIVGGTEAFF. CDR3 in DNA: TGTGCCAGCAGCTTAAATATTGTAGGGGGGACTGAAGCTTTCTTT.

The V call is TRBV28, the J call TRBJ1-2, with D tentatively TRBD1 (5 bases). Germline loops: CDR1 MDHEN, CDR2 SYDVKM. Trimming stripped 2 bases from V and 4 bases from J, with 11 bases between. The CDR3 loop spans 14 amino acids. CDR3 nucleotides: TGTGCCAGCAGTTTAGGGGGTGTTGTCTATGGCTACACCTTC. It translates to CASSLGGVVYGYTF.

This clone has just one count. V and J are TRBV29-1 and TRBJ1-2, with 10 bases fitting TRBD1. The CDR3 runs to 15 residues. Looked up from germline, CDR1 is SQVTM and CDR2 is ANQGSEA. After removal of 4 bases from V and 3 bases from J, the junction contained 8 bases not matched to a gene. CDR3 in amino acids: CSVALTDRGDYGYTF. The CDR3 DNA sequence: TGCAGCGTTGCCCTAACGGACAGGGGGGACTATGGCTACACCTTC.

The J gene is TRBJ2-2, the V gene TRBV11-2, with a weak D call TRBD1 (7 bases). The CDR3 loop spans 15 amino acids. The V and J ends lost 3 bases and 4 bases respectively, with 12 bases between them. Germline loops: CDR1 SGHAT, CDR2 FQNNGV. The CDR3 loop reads CASSFRGVSTGELFF. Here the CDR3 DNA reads TGTGCCAGCAGCTTCAGGGGGGTGAGCACCGGGGAGCTGTTTTTT.

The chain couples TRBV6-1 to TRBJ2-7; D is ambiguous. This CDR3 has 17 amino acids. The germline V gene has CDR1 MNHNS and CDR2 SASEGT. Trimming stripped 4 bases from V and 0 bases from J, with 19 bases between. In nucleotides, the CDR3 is TGTGCCAGCAGTGGCCGAGGACGACACCTTCTCTCCTACGAGCAGTACTTC. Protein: CASSGRGRHLLSYEQYF.

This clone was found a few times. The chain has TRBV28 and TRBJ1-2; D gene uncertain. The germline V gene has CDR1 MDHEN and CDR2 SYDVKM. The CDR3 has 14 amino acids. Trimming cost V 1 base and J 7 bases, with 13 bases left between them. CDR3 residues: CASSLSGSLPGYTF. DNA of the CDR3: TGTGCCAGCAGTTTATCGGGAAGCCTGCCTGGCTACACCTTC.

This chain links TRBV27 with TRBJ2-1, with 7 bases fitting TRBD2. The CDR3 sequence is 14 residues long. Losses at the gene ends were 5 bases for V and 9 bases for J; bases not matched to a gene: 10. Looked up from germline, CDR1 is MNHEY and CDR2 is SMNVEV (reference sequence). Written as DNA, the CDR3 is TGTGCCAGCAGTCCCCGACTAGCTAATAGTGAGCAGTTCTTC. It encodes CASSPRLANSEQFF.

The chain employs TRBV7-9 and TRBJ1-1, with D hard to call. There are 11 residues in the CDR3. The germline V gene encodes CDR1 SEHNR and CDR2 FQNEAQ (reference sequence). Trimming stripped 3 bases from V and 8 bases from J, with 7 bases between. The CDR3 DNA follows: TGTGCCAGCAGCTTGGGCCTGGAAGCTTTCTTT. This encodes CASSLGLEAFF.

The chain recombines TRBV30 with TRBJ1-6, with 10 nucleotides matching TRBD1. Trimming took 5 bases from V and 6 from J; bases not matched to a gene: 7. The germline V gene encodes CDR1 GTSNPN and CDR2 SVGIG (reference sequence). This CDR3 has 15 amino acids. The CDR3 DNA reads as TGTGCCTGGGTCCGGGGGGACAGGGGTAATTCACCCCTCCACTTT. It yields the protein CAWVRGDRGNSPLHF.

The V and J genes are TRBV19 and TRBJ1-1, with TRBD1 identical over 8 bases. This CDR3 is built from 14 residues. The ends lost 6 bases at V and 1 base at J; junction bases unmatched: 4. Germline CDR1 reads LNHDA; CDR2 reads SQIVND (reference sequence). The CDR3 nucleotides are TGTGCCAGTAGGACAGGGGCGGCGAACACTGAAGCTTTCTTT. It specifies CASRTGAANTEAFF.

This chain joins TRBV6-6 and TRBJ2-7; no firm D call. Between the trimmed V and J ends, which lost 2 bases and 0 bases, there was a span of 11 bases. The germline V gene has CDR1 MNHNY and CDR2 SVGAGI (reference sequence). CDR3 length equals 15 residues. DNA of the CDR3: TGTGCCAGCAGTTACGACCCCTACAACTCCTACGAGCAGTACTTC. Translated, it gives CASSYDPYNSYEQYF.

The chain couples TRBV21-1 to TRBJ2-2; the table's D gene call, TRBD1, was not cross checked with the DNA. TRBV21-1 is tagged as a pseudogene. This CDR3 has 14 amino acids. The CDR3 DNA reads TGTGCCAGCCCCGTGACAGGGCCCACCGGGGAGCTGTTTTTT. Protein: CASPVTGPTGELFF.

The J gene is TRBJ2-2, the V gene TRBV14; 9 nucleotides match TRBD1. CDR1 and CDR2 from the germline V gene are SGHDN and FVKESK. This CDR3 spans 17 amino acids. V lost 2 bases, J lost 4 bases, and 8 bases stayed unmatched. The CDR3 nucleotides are TGTGCCAGCAGCCAAAACCGGGGACAGGGACCCACCGGGGAGCTGTTTTTT. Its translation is CASSQNRGQGPTGELFF.

CDR3 coding DNA: TGTGCCAGCAGCCAAGATCCTGGGGCGTGGGGACAGGGGGATACTGAAGCTTTCTTT. It yields the protein CASSQDPGAWGQGDTEAFF. The chain combines TRBV4-2 with TRBJ1-1; 11 bases agree with TRBD1. Germline V CDR1 and CDR2: LGHNA, YNFKEQ. The length of the CDR3 is 19 residues. J lost 5 bases, V lost 0 bases, and 14 bases had no gene match.

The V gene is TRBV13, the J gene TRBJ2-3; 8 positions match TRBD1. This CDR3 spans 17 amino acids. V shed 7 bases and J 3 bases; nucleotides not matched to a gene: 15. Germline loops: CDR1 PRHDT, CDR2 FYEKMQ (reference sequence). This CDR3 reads CASIQGPGQGGTDTQYF. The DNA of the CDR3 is TGTGCCAGCATCCAAGGTCCCGGACAGGGTGGGACAGATACGCAGTATTTT. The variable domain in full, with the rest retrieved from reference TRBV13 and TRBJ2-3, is AAGVIQSPRHLIKEKRETATLKCYPIPRHDTVYWYQQGPGQDPQFLISFYEKMQSDKGSIPDRFSAQQFSDYHSELNMSSLELGDSALYFCASIQGPGQGGTDTQYFGPGTRLTVL.

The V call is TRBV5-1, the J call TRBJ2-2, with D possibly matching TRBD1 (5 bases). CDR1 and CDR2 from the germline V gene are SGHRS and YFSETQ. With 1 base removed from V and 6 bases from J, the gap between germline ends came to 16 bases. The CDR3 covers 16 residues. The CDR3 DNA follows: TGCGCCAGCAGCTTGATCGCCAGGGTACGGGCCGGGGAGCTGTTTTTT. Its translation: CASSLIARVRAGELFF.